This section outlines one T cell receptor beta chain sequence together with its context. What it binds is unknown. Other DNA sequences within the sample encode an identical CDR3. Profiling relied on immunoSEQ multiplex PCR, and the TCRdb table lists in-frame clones only, not all of them. Of 100,000 or so clones listed, about 85% were seen once; the top ten hold 4%. This entry is derived from a study of cytomegalovirus exposure and HLA in healthy donors. Notes on the study in general: According to a subsequent analysis, TCR clusters identified in the first cohort showed a tendency to co-occur across the 120 validation repertoires.

CDR3 length equals 15 residues. V gave up 0 bases and J gave up 4 bases; unmatched junction bases: 1. Germline assignment: CDR1 SGHRS and CDR2 YFSETQ. Source material: PBMCs. The rearrangement uses TRBV5-1 and TRBJ1-4; 9 bases map to TRBD1. The receptor was derived from a woman in her late teens or twenties in good health and CMV-seropositive. The DNA for the CDR3 is TGCGCCAGCAGCTTGGGGGACAGGGATAATGAAAAACTGTTTTTT. Its translation: CASSLGDRDNEKLFF.